These 21 T cell receptor beta chains were all obtained from the same sample, sequenced in a study of OX40 agonist ivuxolimab in advanced cancers. Clones were read by immunoSEQ multiplex PCR, and TCRdb kept only the in-frame ones, dropping some. The profile shows under 60,000 clones, more than 80% of them singletons. The source was CD4+ or CD8+ T cells sorted from blood, collected in a trial of the OX40 agonist ivuxolimab. These receptors were taken from an adult with an advanced solid tumor such as melanoma, head and neck, liver or kidney cancer.

The rearrangement links TRBV7-2 to TRBJ2-2, with unresolved D. Germline V gene lookup returns CDR1 SGHTA and CDR2 FQGNSA. V lost 0 bases and J lost 4, with 6 bases in between. CDR3 size: 14 residues. CDR3 residues: CASSLALPTGELFF. CDR3 DNA sequence: TGTGCCAGCAGCTTAGCTCTTCCCACCGGGGAGCTGTTTTTT. The entire variable domain, with the rest obtained from reference TRBV7-2 and TRBJ2-2, is as follows: GAGVSQSPSNKVTEKGKDVELRCDPISGHTALYWYRQSLGQGLEFLIYFQGNSAPDKSGLPSDRFSAERTGGSVSTLTIQRTQQEDSAVYLCASSLALPTGELFFGEGSRLTVL.

The chain couples TRBV18 to TRBJ1-4; the D is unclear. Trimming cost V 3 bases and J 8 bases, with 10 bases left between them. From germline, CDR1 is KGHSH and CDR2 LQKENI. The CDR3 sequence is 13 residues long. CDR3 protein: CASSPDPTEKLFF. As DNA, the CDR3 is TGTGCCAGCTCACCCGACCCGACAGAAAAACTGTTTTTT.

The gene calls are TRBV7-3 and TRBJ2-5; possibly TRBD1 for D (5 bases). V was shortened by 6 bases and J by 5 bases, with 16 bases between the two germline ends. There are 14 residues in the CDR3. Germline V gives CDR1 SGHTA, CDR2 FQGTGA. CDR3: CASSRGALGETQYF. The CDR3 DNA is TGTGCCAGCAGTAGGGGCGCCCTAGGGGAGACCCAGTACTTC.

V usage is TRBV7-8 and J usage is TRBJ2-7; TRBD1 is a possible D gene (6 bases). Germline-derived CDR1 and CDR2 are SGHVS and FQNEAQ. The CDR3 has 16 residues. Trimming pared 7 bases from V and 0 bases from J, leaving 19 bases between. DNA of the CDR3: TGTGCCAGCAACAGAATGGGGGCGGCCAGCTCCTACGAGCAGTACTTC. This translates into CASNRMGAASSYEQYF.

This clone was recorded only once. This chain uses TRBV9 with TRBJ2-7; D is unresolved. Germline V gene data show CDR1 as SGDLS and CDR2 as YYNGEE. V was pared by 1 base and J by 1 base, with 12 bases between. CDR3 size: 15 residues. CDR3 sequence (DNA): TGTGCCAGCAGCGTATCGCCGCTGGGGTCCTACGAGCAGTACTTC. This codes for CASSVSPLGSYEQYF.

The chain has TRBV7-2 and TRBJ2-1, with TRBD2 matching 11 bases. This CDR3 region has 19 residues. In germline, CDR1 is SGHTA, CDR2 FQGNSA. After removal of 3 bases from V and 0 bases from J, the junction contained 10 bases not matched to a gene. DNA for the CDR3: TGTGCCAGCAGCTTCCGGCAAGGCCTAGCGGGGGGCTCCTACAATGAGCAGTTCTTC. Residues: CASSFRQGLAGGSYNEQFF.

The J gene is TRBJ2-3, the V gene TRBV19; no definite D call. Trimming shortened V by 4 bases and J by 0 bases, and 11 bases separated the two germline ends. Germline V gives CDR1 LNHDA, CDR2 SQIVND (reference sequence). The CDR3 totals 15 residues. The CDR3 region is CASSRALASTDTQYF. As DNA, the CDR3 is TGTGCCAGTAGTAGGGCTCTGGCTAGCACAGATACGCAGTATTTT.

V is TRBV5-6 and J is TRBJ1-2; possibly TRBD1 for D (5 bases). The CDR3 runs to 16 residues. With 4 bases removed from V and 0 bases from J, the gap between germline ends came to 16 bases. Germline V gene sequence: CDR1 SGHDT, CDR2 YYEEEE. CDR3 residues: CASSASVWGANYGYTF. Here the CDR3 DNA reads TGTGCCAGCAGCGCCTCAGTTTGGGGGGCTAACTATGGCTACACCTTC.

With regard to this clone: At one end, the junction sequence differs from germline, possibly due to a read error. The identical CDR3 is also encoded by other nucleotide sequences in the sample. This chain links TRBV19 with TRBJ2-7; 8 bases match TRBD2. The CDR3 is 14 residues long. CDR1 is LNHDA, CDR2 SQIVND, per germline (reference sequence). The CDR3 protein is CASGLAGGSYEQYF. The CDR3, as DNA: TGTGCCAGTGGTCTAGCGGGCGGATCCTATGAGCAGTACTTC.

This clone has only one observation. The rearrangement joins TRBV2 to TRBJ1-2; possibly TRBD1 for D (6 bases). CDR3 size: 13 residues. V gave up 5 bases and J gave up 7 bases, with 14 bases separating them. Germline CDR1 reads SNHLY; CDR2 reads FYNNEI. The chain's CDR3 is CASSQGTSGGYTF. The CDR3 nucleotides read TGTGCCAGCAGTCAGGGGACAAGTGGTGGCTACACCTTC.

This clone appeared a few times. V usage is TRBV20-1 and J usage is TRBJ1-1, with D unresolved. The germline V gene encodes CDR1 DFQATT and CDR2 SNEGSKA (reference sequence). V was trimmed by 3 bases and J by 9 bases, leaving 2 bases between them. This CDR3 comprises 8 residues. The CDR3 DNA follows: TGCAGTGCTAGGAAAGCTTTCTTT. It is translated as CSARKAFF.

This clone was seen a few times. V gene TRBV5-6 combines with J gene TRBJ2-5, with TRBD2 as a possible D gene (6 bases). The germline CDR1 and CDR2 sequences are SGHDT and YYEEEE. This CDR3 comprises 15 residues. V lost 0 bases and J 5 bases, leaving 14 bases between the germline ends. CDR3 sequence: CASSLGVGRMETQYF. CDR3 sequence (DNA): TGTGCCAGCAGCTTGGGTGTCGGGAGAATGGAGACCCAGTACTTC. The complete variable domain, with remaining parts taken from reference TRBV5-6 and TRBJ2-5, reads DAGVTQSPTHLIKTRGQQVTLRCSPKSGHDTVSWYQQALGQGPQFIFQYYEEEERQRGNFPDRFSGHQFPNYSSELNVNALLLGDSALYLCASSLGVGRMETQYFGPGTRLLVL.

V is TRBV27 and J is TRBJ2-7, with D perhaps matching TRBD1 (5 bases). V shed 4 bases and J shed 4 bases, with 20 bases lying between them. The CDR3 has 16 amino acids. Germline V gene lookup returns CDR1 MNHEY and CDR2 SMNVEV (reference sequence). The CDR3 is CASSSFLGVQLYEQYF. The CDR3 DNA reads as TGTGCCAGCAGTTCTTTCTTAGGGGTCCAGCTTTACGAGCAGTACTTC.

The rearrangement links TRBV6-1 to TRBJ1-5; D perhaps matches TRBD1 (6 bases). The germline V and J ends were trimmed by 5 bases and 6 bases, with 11 bases remaining between them. This CDR3 region has 13 residues. Per germline, CDR1 MNHNS and CDR2 SASEGT. The CDR3 reads CASSQTGTQPQHF. In DNA form, the CDR3 reads TGTGCCAGCAGTCAAACAGGGACTCAGCCCCAGCATTTT.

The chain uses TRBV5-1 and TRBJ2-7; D remains unclear. Germline CDR1 and CDR2: SGHRS and YFSETQ. The CDR3 length is 14 residues. Trimming cost V 0 bases and J 5 bases, with 12 bases left between them. The CDR3 region has the DNA TGCGCCAGCAGCTTGGATATAGAGCCCAACGAGCAGTACTTC. It translates to CASSLDIEPNEQYF.

The chain is built from TRBV7-2 and TRBJ1-4, with TRBD1 matching 9 bases. J lost 8 bases, V lost 4 bases, and 5 bases had no gene match. This CDR3 contains 14 residues. Germline loops: CDR1 SGHTA, CDR2 FQGNSA. CDR3 residues: CASSSDRGGEKLFF. In nucleotides, the CDR3 is TGTGCCAGCAGCTCGGACAGGGGTGGCGAAAAACTGTTTTTT.

A word on this clone: A read error may account for a junction end that differs from germline. The chain recombines TRBV9 with TRBJ2-1, with D unclear. There are 15 residues in the CDR3. Germline CDR1 is SGDLS and CDR2 is YYNGEE. This chain's CDR3 is CASSAIGMSYNKQFF. DNA of the CDR3: TGTGCCAGCAGCGCCATAGGGATGTCATACAATAAGCAGTTCTTC.

The rearrangement links TRBV4-1 to TRBJ2-7; TRBD1 aligns across 8 bases. V trimming: 0 bases; J trimming: 2 bases; junction bases outside the gene matches: 3. This CDR3 is 15 amino acids long. Germline V gives CDR1 MGHRA, CDR2 YSYEKL. The CDR3 DNA reads as TGCGCCAGCAGCCAAGAGAGGGGACAGGCCTACGAGCAGTACTTC. Translated, it gives CASSQERGQAYEQYF.

V and J are TRBV7-9 and TRBJ2-7; the D gene is possibly TRBD2 (6 bases). Trimming removed 5 bases from V and 5 bases from J, with 13 bases in between. The CDR3 totals 13 residues. From germline, CDR1 is SEHNR and CDR2 FQNEAQ (reference sequence). CDR3 in amino acids: CASSPVRENEQYF. CDR3 nucleotides: TGTGCCAGCAGCCCCGTACGGGAGAACGAGCAGTACTTC. The variable domain in full, completed from reference TRBV7-9 and TRBJ2-7, reads DTGVSQNPRHKITKRGQNVTFRCDPISEHNRLYWYRQTLGQGPEFLTYFQNEAQLEKSRLLSDRFSAERPKGSFSTLEIQRTEQGDSAMYLCASSPVRENEQYFGPGTRLTVT.

The chain links TRBV18 to TRBJ2-7; no clear D. Germline V gene data show CDR1 as KGHSH and CDR2 as LQKENI. Trimming cost V 2 bases and J 5 bases, with 16 bases left between them. This CDR3 has 15 residues. CDR3 bases: TGTGCCAGCTCACCAACCAGCCACCCTGGGAACGAGCAGTACTTC. Translation: CASSPTSHPGNEQYF.

V is TRBV29-1 and J is TRBJ2-1; 9 bases are a match to TRBD1. The CDR3 is 18 amino acids. With 6 bases clipped from V and 0 bases from J, the junction kept 15 bases outside the gene matches. Germline loops: CDR1 SQVTM, CDR2 ANQGSEA. CDR3 nucleotide sequence: TGCAGCGTCGGACGGGACAGGGATCTGAGAAGCTCCTACAATGAGCAGTTCTTC. Amino acids: CSVGRDRDLRSSYNEQFF.